This is a list of T cell receptor beta chains from one sample in a study of cytomegalovirus exposure and HLA in healthy donors. Sequenced by immunoSEQ multiplex PCR; TCRdb stores in-frame clones only, minus some. This sample carries tens of thousands of clones, about four fifths of them seen once, and the ten largest clones take 32%. What was sequenced was PBMCs. Receptor source: a man in his forties or fifties in good health and CMV-seropositive. The CDR3 runs from the conserved cysteine through the conserved F or W. Each record gives: J gene, D gene, V gene, clone size, CDR3 protein, CDR3 DNA. A D gene is named only where the DNA matches it firmly. Not all rows give a size; the values are once, few, many and, for expanded clones, a class.

J: TRBJ1-3
D: .
V: TRBV6-5
size: few
CDR3: CASSYYGRGGNTIYF
DNA: TGTGCCAGCAGTTATTATGGCAGGGGAGGAAACACCATATATTTT

J: TRBJ1-2
D: TRBD1
V: TRBV7-2
size: once
CDR3: CASSNRDRGLKGGYTF
DNA: TGTGCCAGCAGCAACCGGGACAGAGGCCTTAAGGGGGGCTACACCTTC

J: TRBJ2-2
D: .
V: TRBV15
size: once
CDR3: CATSRDMGANTGELFF
DNA: TGTGCCACCAGCAGAGATATGGGCGCGAACACCGGGGAGCTGTTTTTT

J: TRBJ2-5
D: .
V: TRBV19
size: .
CDR3: CASSMITDQETQYF
DNA: TGTGCCAGTAGTATGATCACAGACCAAGAGACCCAGTACTTC

J: TRBJ2-3
D: .
V: TRBV5-4
size: .
CDR3: CASTPRGAVSDTQYF
DNA: TGTGCCAGCACCCCCCGAGGAGCGGTATCAGATACGCAGTATTTT

J: TRBJ1-1
D: .
V: TRBV27
size: .
CDR3: CASSLSGGGTEAFF
DNA: TGTGCCAGCAGTTTATCGGGCGGAGGGACTGAAGCTTTCTTT

J: TRBJ1-1
D: .
V: TRBV4-1
size: .
CDR3: CASSQDAARTGFTEAFF
DNA: TGCGCCAGCAGCCAGGACGCAGCCCGCACGGGGTTCACTGAAGCTTTCTTT

J: TRBJ1-1
D: .
V: TRBV25-1
size: few
CDR3: CASMAEGYTEAFF
DNA: TGTGCCAGCATGGCGGAGGGGTACACTGAAGCTTTCTTT

J: TRBJ2-3
D: TRBD1
V: TRBV6-5
size: .
CDR3: CASSQSGTGADTQYF
DNA: TGTGCCAGCAGTCAATCCGGGACAGGGGCAGATACGCAGTATTTT

J: TRBJ2-2
D: TRBD2
V: TRBV11-2
size: medium-sized
CDR3: CASRSGTSGPGELFF
DNA: TGTGCCAGCAGATCCGGGACTAGCGGTCCCGGGGAGCTGTTTTTT

J: TRBJ1-2
D: .
V: TRBV6-1
size: .
CDR3: CASSEAEDLGSGYTF
DNA: TGTGCCAGCAGTGAAGCAGAGGATCTGGGTTCTGGCTACACCTTC

J: TRBJ1-1
D: TRBD1
V: TRBV29-1
size: .
CDR3: CSVEGTGVTEAFF
DNA: TGCAGTGTTGAGGGGACAGGGGTTACTGAAGCTTTCTTT

J: TRBJ1-1
D: TRBD1
V: TRBV5-1
size: .
CDR3: CASSLVGTGGTEAFF
DNA: TGCGCCAGCAGCTTGGTGGGGACAGGGGGGACTGAAGCTTTCTTT

J: TRBJ2-7
D: .
V: TRBV29-1
size: .
CDR3: CSVGGTGPYEQYF
DNA: TGCAGCGTTGGGGGAACAGGGCCCTACGAGCAGTACTTC

J: TRBJ2-1
D: TRBD2
V: TRBV14
size: few
CDR3: CASSARLLAGTRNEQFF
DNA: TGTGCCAGCAGCGCACGATTACTAGCGGGAACCCGCAATGAGCAGTTCTTC

J: TRBJ1-1
D: TRBD1
V: TRBV30
size: .
CDR3: CAWSARQGDTEAFF
DNA: TGTGCCTGGAGTGCCCGACAGGGGGACACTGAAGCTTTCTTT

J: TRBJ2-1
D: TRBD1
V: TRBV7-9
size: .
CDR3: CASSEGAGESYNEQFF
DNA: TGTGCCAGCAGCGAGGGGGCAGGGGAGTCCTACAATGAGCAGTTCTTC

J: TRBJ2-7
D: TRBD1
V: TRBV5-4
size: .
CDR3: CASSPTGGSYEQYF
DNA: TGTGCCAGCAGCCCGACAGGGGGATCCTACGAGCAGTACTTC

J: TRBJ1-4
D: .
V: TRBV5-5
size: .
CDR3: CASSDGWTNEKLFF
DNA: TGTGCCAGCAGCGACGGGTGGACTAATGAAAAACTGTTTTTT

J: TRBJ2-5
D: .
V: TRBV7-2
size: .
CDR3: CASSLAPGILADQETQYF
DNA: TGTGCCAGCAGCTTAGCCCCCGGGATACTAGCAGACCAAGAGACCCAGTACTTC

J: TRBJ1-1
D: .
V: TRBV12-5
size: .
CDR3: CASGRAGDTFLNTEAFF
DNA: TGTGCTAGTGGCAGGGCAGGGGACACCTTTTTGAACACTGAAGCTTTCTTT

J: TRBJ2-7
D: TRBD1
V: TRBV6-5
size: .
CDR3: CASSYSGTGEQYF
DNA: TGTGCCAGCAGTTACTCGGGGACAGGGGAGCAGTACTTC

J: TRBJ1-1
D: .
V: TRBV6-5
size: .
CDR3: CASQGNTEAFF
DNA: TGTGCCAGCCAGGGGAACACTGAAGCTTTCTTT

J: TRBJ2-3
D: TRBD2
V: TRBV7-9
size: .
CDR3: CASSLREGKQYF
DNA: TGTGCCAGCAGCCTAAGGGAGGGCAAGCAGTATTTT

J: TRBJ2-3
D: TRBD1
V: TRBV7-2
size: .
CDR3: CASSSDRGGTDTQYF
DNA: TGTGCCAGCAGCTCCGACAGGGGGGGCACAGATACGCAGTATTTT

J: TRBJ2-6
D: .
V: TRBV6-5
size: .
CDR3: CASSYSVVTGANGLTF
DNA: TGTGCCAGCAGTTACTCGGTCGTTACTGGGGCCAACGGCCTGACTTTC

J: TRBJ2-7
D: .
V: TRBV6-1
size: .
CDR3: CASSDSTGMGFGEQYF
DNA: TGTGCCAGCAGTGATTCCACAGGGATGGGGTTTGGCGAGCAGTACTTC

J: TRBJ2-5
D: .
V: TRBV29-1
size: .
CDR3: CSGAGGVGETQYF
DNA: TGCAGCGGCGCGGGCGGGGTAGGCGAGACCCAGTACTTC

J: TRBJ1-5
D: .
V: TRBV28
size: .
CDR3: CASIPRTVYSNQPQHF
DNA: TGTGCCAGCATCCCCCGGACAGTGTATAGCAATCAGCCCCAGCATTTT

J: TRBJ2-7
D: .
V: TRBV11-2
size: .
CDR3: CASSLGGVGSYEQYF
DNA: TGTGCCAGCAGCCTAGGGGGGGTCGGCTCCTACGAGCAGTACTTC

J: TRBJ1-1
D: .
V: TRBV6-1
size: few
CDR3: CASRRAGNTEAFF
DNA: TGTGCCAGCAGACGAGCGGGCAACACTGAAGCTTTCTTT

J: TRBJ2-7
D: TRBD2
V: TRBV6-6
size: .
CDR3: CASSFGLAGGYYEQYF
DNA: TGTGCCAGCAGTTTTGGACTAGCGGGCGGTTACTACGAGCAGTACTTC

J: TRBJ2-1
D: .
V: TRBV4-2
size: .
CDR3: CASSQELANNEQFF
DNA: TGTGCCAGCAGCCAAGAACTAGCCAACAATGAGCAGTTCTTC

J: TRBJ2-5
D: .
V: TRBV5-1
size: few
CDR3: CASSLGLWTQYF
DNA: TGCGCCAGCAGCCTCGGTTTGTGGACCCAGTACTTC

J: TRBJ2-7
D: .
V: TRBV14
size: .
CDR3: CASSQDWLASYEQYF
DNA: TGTGCCAGCAGCCAAGACTGGCTGGCCTCCTACGAGCAGTACTTC

J: TRBJ2-1
D: TRBD2
V: TRBV11-3
size: .
CDR3: CASSLRTSGSLNEQFF
DNA: TGTGCCAGCAGCTTAAGGACTAGCGGGAGTCTAAATGAGCAGTTCTTC